Sequencing of this TCR beta chain was carried out in a study of T cells in Graves' hyperthyroidism and ophthalmopathy. This clonotype was observed at least ten times. As yet, its antigen is unknown. Uncontrolled infection, other autoimmune disease, pregnancy and lactation each barred patients from inclusion. Blood dates from first hyperthyroidism diagnosis, before any ophthalmopathy symptoms. Germline V gene data show CDR1 as SGHKS and CDR2 as YYEKEE (reference sequence). The germline V and J ends were trimmed by 3 bases and 3 bases, with 10 bases remaining between them. The CDR3 extends over 13 amino acids. Study-wide points: The majority of expanded thyroid clonotypes above 0.001 also appeared in blood.

TCR beta CDR3 sequences were amplified from RNA transcripts. First-round RT-PCR with HTBI primers amplified the TCR CDR3 region. In TCRdb, the multiplex PCR reads were re-called with MiXCR into one record per CDR3 protein. Of 130,000 to 150,000 distinct CDR3 sequences in the sample, 22% were seen once. The chain carries TRBV5-5 and TRBJ2-7; no clear D gene. Sample: blood. The clonotype originates from a woman aged 45 to 65 with Graves' hyperthyroidism that later progressed to Graves' ophthalmopathy. The CDR3 DNA follows: TGTGCCAGCAGCTACGGACGAATCTACGAGCAGTACTTC. This translates into CASSYGRIYEQYF.